These 9 T cell receptor beta chains came from one sample sequenced in a study of PD-1 blockade in classical Hodgkin lymphoma. The time point here: cycle 4 day 1 (C4D1), after 5 to 7 weeks of nivolumab. Relapse after autologous stem cell transplantation occurred in every patient, and brentuximab vedotin exposure varied. The table came from immunoSEQ multiplex PCR; TCRdb's copy has only in-frame clones and leaves some out. Of tens of thousands of clones listed, approximately 90% are singletons. Sequenced here: peripheral blood mononuclear cells (PBMCs), sampled before the fourth cycle of nivolumab. These receptors all stem from a human donor with classical Hodgkin lymphoma.

J is TRBJ1-1 and V is TRBV6-5; D remains ambiguous. Per the germline V gene, CDR1 is MNHEY and CDR2 is SVGAGI. The CDR3 sequence is 11 residues long. With 8 bases removed from V and 0 bases from J, the gap between germline ends came to 4 bases. CDR3 coding DNA: TGTGCCAGCTTTTTGAACACTGAAGCTTTCTTT. Protein: CASFLNTEAFF.

The rearrangement links TRBV5-1 to TRBJ2-2; maybe TRBD1 (7 bases). There are 15 residues in the CDR3. Germline CDR1 SGHRS, CDR2 YFSETQ. V was shortened by 1 base and J by 5 bases, with 12 bases between the two germline ends. In nucleotides, the CDR3 is TGCGCCAGCAGCTTGACGACAGGGAGGACCGGGGAGCTGTTTTTT. Encoded protein: CASSLTTGRTGELFF.

The chain links TRBV5-1 to TRBJ2-1; 8 nucleotides line up with TRBD2. The junction had 9 bases not matched to a gene; V was cut back by 7 bases and J by 0 bases. The length of the CDR3 is 16 residues. Germline V gene data show CDR1 as SGHRS and CDR2 as YFSETQ. The CDR3 sequence is CASVGGGGSSYNEQFF. DNA for the CDR3: TGCGCCAGCGTCGGTGGCGGGGGGAGCTCCTACAATGAGCAGTTCTTC.

This rearrangement joins TRBV28 to TRBJ1-4, with TRBD1 matching over 7 bases. From germline, CDR1 is MDHEN and CDR2 SYDVKM. Trimming removed 2 bases from V and 6 bases from J; junction bases left unmatched: 3. The length of the CDR3 is 14 residues. The CDR3 DNA reads as TGTGCCAGCAGTTTAGGGACAGACTATGAAAAACTGTTTTTT. Residues: CASSLGTDYEKLFF.

The rearrangement links TRBV18 to TRBJ2-3; unclear D gene. The CDR3 contains 13 residues. The V gene lost 4 bases and the J gene lost 0 bases, with 5 bases spanning the gap. The V gene's germline CDR1 is KGHSH and CDR2 LQKENI. CDR3 sequence reads: CASSLHSTDTQYF. CDR3 coding DNA: TGTGCCAGCTCACTTCACAGCACAGATACGCAGTATTTT.

The CDR3 spells CASSIGQGVYGELFF. The DNA for the CDR3 is TGTGCCAGTAGTATCGGGCAGGGGGTATACGGGGAGCTGTTTTTT. The rearrangement uses TRBV19 and TRBJ2-2, with 7 bases fitting TRBD1. The CDR3 runs to 15 residues. V shed 3 bases, J shed 7 bases, and the junction held 8 bases outside the gene matches. Germline V gene data show CDR1 as LNHDA and CDR2 as SQIVND (reference sequence). Full variable domain (missing parts from reference TRBV19 and TRBJ2-2): DGGITQSPKYLFRKEGQNVTLSCEQNLNHDAMYWYRQDPGQGLRLIYYSQIVNDFQKGDIAEGYSVSREKKESFPLTVTSAQKNPTAFYLCASSIGQGVYGELFFGEGSRLTVL.

The chain links TRBV28 to TRBJ1-2; D might be TRBD1 (6 bases). This CDR3 contains 15 residues. V gave up 4 bases and J gave up 3 bases, with 15 bases separating them. Germline V gene sequence: CDR1 MDHEN, CDR2 SYDVKM. The DNA of the CDR3 is TGTGCCAGCAGTTCCTCGGGGGCCGGGGACTATGGCTACACCTTC. Translating gives CASSSSGAGDYGYTF.

V usage is TRBV7-2 and J usage is TRBJ2-3; D tentatively fits TRBD1 or TRBD2 (5 bases each). Deletions cut 1 base from V and 1 base from J, with 6 bases between. Germline loops: CDR1 SGHTA, CDR2 FQGNSA. CDR3 length equals 14 residues. The CDR3 nucleotides read TGTGCCAGCAGCTTAGTGGGGGGCACAGATACGCAGTATTTT. Protein product: CASSLVGGTDTQYF.

This chain uses TRBV27 with TRBJ1-1, with TRBD1 identical over 10 bases. CDR3 size: 14 residues. Per the germline V gene, CDR1 is MNHEY and CDR2 is SMNVEV (reference sequence). J was trimmed by 5 bases and V by 4 bases; bases with no gene match: 4. The CDR3 is CASSWRTGGTEAFF. The CDR3 bases are TGTGCCAGCAGTTGGCGGACAGGGGGTACTGAAGCTTTCTTT.